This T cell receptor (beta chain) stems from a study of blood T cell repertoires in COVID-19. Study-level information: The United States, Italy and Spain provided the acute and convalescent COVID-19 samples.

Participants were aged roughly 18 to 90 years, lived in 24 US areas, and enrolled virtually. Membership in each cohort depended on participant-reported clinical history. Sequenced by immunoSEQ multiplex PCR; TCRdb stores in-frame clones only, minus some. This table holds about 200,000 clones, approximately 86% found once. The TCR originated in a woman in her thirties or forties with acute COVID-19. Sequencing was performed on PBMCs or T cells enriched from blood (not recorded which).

The CDR3 here is CASSLGQGEGYTF. CDR3 coding DNA: TGTGCCAGCAGCCTAGGACAGGGGGAAGGCTACACCTTC. This sequence joins TRBV3-1 (or the pseudogene TRBV3-2) and TRBJ1-2, with TRBD1 matching over 10 bases. The CDR3 has 13 amino acids. Germline V CDR1 and CDR2: LGHDT, YNNKEL (reference sequence). V shed 4 bases and J 8 bases; nucleotides not matched to a gene: 4.